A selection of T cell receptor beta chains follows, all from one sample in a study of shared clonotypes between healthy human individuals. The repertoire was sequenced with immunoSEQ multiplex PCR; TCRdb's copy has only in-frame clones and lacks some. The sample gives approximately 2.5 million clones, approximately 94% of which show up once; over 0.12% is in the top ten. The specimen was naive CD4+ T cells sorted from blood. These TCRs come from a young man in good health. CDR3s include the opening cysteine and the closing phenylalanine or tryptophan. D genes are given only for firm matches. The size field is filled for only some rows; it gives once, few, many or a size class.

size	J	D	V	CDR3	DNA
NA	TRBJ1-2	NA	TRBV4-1	CASSQDGASGDYTF	TGCGCCAGCAGCCAAGATGGCGCATCGGGTGACTACACCTTC
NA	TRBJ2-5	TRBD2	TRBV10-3	CAISESLGLAGPSETQYF	TGTGCCATCAGTGAGTCATTGGGACTAGCGGGGCCTTCCGAGACCCAGTACTTC
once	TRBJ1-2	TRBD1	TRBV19	CASSRTGGRGSGYTF	TGTGCCAGTAGCCGAACAGGGGGTAGAGGTAGTGGCTACACCTTC
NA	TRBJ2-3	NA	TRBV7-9	CASSFSGTDTQYF	TGTGCCAGCAGCTTCTCCGGCACAGATACGCAGTATTTT
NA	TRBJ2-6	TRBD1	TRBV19	CASSMGWTGVRSGANVLTF	TGTGCCAGTAGTATGGGATGGACAGGGGTCCGCTCTGGGGCCAACGTCCTGACTTTC
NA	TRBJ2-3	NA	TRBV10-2	CASSVQGGTDTQYF	TGCGCCAGCAGCGTACAGGGGGGGACAGATACGCAGTATTTT
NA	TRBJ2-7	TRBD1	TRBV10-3	CAISSEGTGVNEQYF	TGTGCCATCAGTTCGGAGGGGACAGGGGTAAACGAGCAGTACTTC
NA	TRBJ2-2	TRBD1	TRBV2	CASSPGTGGTGELFF	TGTGCCAGCAGCCCCGGGACAGGGGGCACCGGGGAGCTGTTTTTT
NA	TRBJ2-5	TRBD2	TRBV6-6	CASSPPLAGAETQYF	TGTGCCAGCAGTCCTCCCCTAGCGGGCGCGGAAACCCAGTACTTC
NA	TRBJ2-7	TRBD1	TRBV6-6	CASSRGQGAYEQYF	TGTGCCAGCAGTCGCGGACAGGGGGCCTACGAGCAGTACTTC
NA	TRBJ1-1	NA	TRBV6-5	CASSYGPGVVNTEAFF	TGTGCCAGCAGTTACGGGCCAGGGGTGGTGAACACTGAAGCTTTCTTT
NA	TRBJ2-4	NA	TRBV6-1	CASSGPVASQYF	TGTGCCAGCAGTGGTCCGGTGGCGTCTCAGTACTTC
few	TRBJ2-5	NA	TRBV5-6	CASSHQETQYF	TGTGCCAGCAGCCATCAAGAGACCCAGTACTTC
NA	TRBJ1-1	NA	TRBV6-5	CASSYKSMNTEAFF	TGTGCCAGCAGTTATAAGAGCATGAACACTGAAGCTTTCTTT
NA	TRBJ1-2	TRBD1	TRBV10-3	CAISDEDRGPYGYTF	TGTGCCATCAGTGACGAGGACAGGGGACCTTATGGCTACACCTTC
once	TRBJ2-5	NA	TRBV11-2	CASSEGRAGTQYF	TGTGCCAGCAGCGAGGGACGTGCGGGGACCCAGTACTTC
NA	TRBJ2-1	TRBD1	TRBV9	CASSPSGTGGRNEQFF	TGTGCCAGCAGCCCCTCTGGGACAGGGGGTAGAAATGAGCAGTTCTTC
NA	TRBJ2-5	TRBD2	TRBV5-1	CASSLNGLAGQETQYF	TGCGCCAGCAGCTTGAATGGACTAGCGGGCCAAGAGACCCAGTACTTC
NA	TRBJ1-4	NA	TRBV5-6	CASSSNRDEEKLFF	TGTGCCAGCAGCTCAAACAGGGATGAAGAAAAACTGTTTTTT
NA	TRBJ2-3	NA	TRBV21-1	CASILAGATDTQYF	TGTGCCAGCATACTAGCGGGGGCCACAGATACGCAGTATTTT
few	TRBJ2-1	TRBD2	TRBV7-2	CASSLGLAGDNEQFF	TGTGCCAGCAGCTTGGGACTAGCGGGGGACAATGAGCAGTTCTTC
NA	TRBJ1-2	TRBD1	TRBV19	CASSPGQGAYGYTF	TGTGCCAGTAGCCCCGGACAGGGGGCCTATGGCTACACCTTC
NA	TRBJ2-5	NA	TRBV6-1	CASSSRTIQETQYF	TGTGCCAGCAGTTCTCGGACTATCCAAGAGACCCAGTACTTC
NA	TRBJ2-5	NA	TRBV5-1	CASSPDDRTETQYF	TGCGCCAGCAGTCCTGACGACAGAACGGAGACCCAGTACTTC
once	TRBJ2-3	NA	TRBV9	CASSVSTLGSDTQYF	TGTGCCAGCAGCGTATCTACTTTGGGATCGGATACGCAGTATTTT
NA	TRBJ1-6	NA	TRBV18	CASSAMGVYNSPLHF	TGTGCCAGCTCAGCTATGGGGGTGTATAATTCACCCCTCCACTTT
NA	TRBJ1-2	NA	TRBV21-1	CASSKAHDTPQCGYTF	TGTGCCAGCAGCAAAGCTCACGACACTCCTCAGTGTGGCTACACCTTC
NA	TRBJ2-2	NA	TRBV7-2	CASSLVSLVPGELFF	TGTGCCAGCAGCTTAGTCTCTCTAGTTCCCGGGGAGCTGTTTTTT